The 13 T cell receptor beta chains below all came from one sample that was sequenced in a study of T-cell memory formation after mild COVID-19. TCRdb itself ran the 5' RACE reads through MiXCR, one entry per CDR3 protein. The sample gives roughly 310,000 distinct CDR3 sequences, more than 15% of which show up once; over 20% is in the top ten. Material for sequencing was PBMCs or a T cell subset sorted from them (not recorded which). These receptors came from a man aged 18-30 years who had mild COVID-19 (a few samples of this study predate the infection). Cell type and time point are not known.

There are a few counts of this clonotype. Here the CDR3 reads CASSPSPDTYSYEQYF. In DNA, the CDR3 is TGTGCCAGCAGTCCTTCCCCCGACACGTACTCCTACGAGCAGTACTTC. This sequence joins TRBV12-3 or TRBV12-4 and TRBJ2-7, with D unclear. This CDR3 region has 16 residues. Trimming removed 5 bases at V and 0 bases at J, with 17 bases between.

V gene TRBV5-1 combines with J gene TRBJ2-2, with D hard to call. Trimming left V 1 base short and J 3 bases short, with 7 bases between. The CDR3 contains 14 residues. Germline V gives CDR1 SGHRS, CDR2 YFSETQ. CDR3 DNA: TGCGCCAGCAGCTTGAGGGCAGACACCGGGGAGCTGTTTTTT. Translating gives CASSLRADTGELFF.

The chain joins TRBV29-1 to TRBJ2-1; D unclear. Trimming cost V 4 bases and J 4 bases, with 20 bases left between them. The CDR3 has 16 residues. Looked up from germline, CDR1 is SQVTM and CDR2 is ANQGSEA. The DNA for the CDR3 is TGCAGCGTTGTGTTCCCCGGAAATCCAGCATACAATGAGCAGTTCTTC. As protein: CSVVFPGNPAYNEQFF.

A few counts support this clonotype. This chain uses TRBV20-1 with TRBJ2-3; the D is unclear. The CDR3 is 14 amino acids. The V gene's germline CDR1 is DFQATT and CDR2 SNEGSKA (reference sequence). Trimming took 0 bases from V and 0 from J, leaving 7 bases between them. CDR3 DNA sequence: TGCAGTGCTAGAGATAGCCAGAGCACAGATACGCAGTATTTT. Translation gives CSARDSQSTDTQYF.

V and J are TRBV29-1 and TRBJ2-5; weak D call: TRBD1 (6 bases). This CDR3 spans 13 amino acids. From germline, CDR1 is SQVTM and CDR2 ANQGSEA. V was cut by 4 bases and J by 3 bases, with 12 bases left in between. The CDR3 here is CSVAGQGKETQYF. CDR3 in DNA: TGCAGCGTTGCGGGACAAGGGAAAGAGACCCAGTACTTC.

This clonotype was seen a few times. The rearrangement joins TRBV6-5 to TRBJ2-7; 9 bases match TRBD1. V dropped 4 bases and J dropped 3; count of bases not matched to a gene: 7. This CDR3 has 15 amino acids. Germline CDR1 and CDR2: MNHEY and SVGAGI. CDR3 nucleotide sequence: TGTGCCAGCAGTTGGGGACAGGGAGGGAACTACGAGCAGTACTTC. The encoded protein is CASSWGQGGNYEQYF.

This clonotype was recorded a few times. The chain uses TRBV29-1 and TRBJ2-7; perhaps TRBD2 as D (5 bases). CDR1 is SQVTM, CDR2 ANQGSEA, per germline. CDR3 length: 11 residues. Between the trimmed V and J ends, which lost 4 bases and 6 bases, there was a span of 10 bases. CDR3 nucleotides: TGCAGCGTTGCTACGGGAAGCGAGCAGTACGTC. It translates to CSVATGSEQYV.

The gene calls are TRBV5-1 and TRBJ1-6; weak D call: TRBD1 (6 bases). With 0 bases removed from V and 14 bases from J, the gap between germline ends came to 21 bases. The CDR3 has 16 amino acids. The germline CDR1 and CDR2 sequences are SGHRS and YFSETQ. Written as DNA, the CDR3 is TGCGCCAGCAGCTTGGATCTGCGCTTCAGGGGATTCACCCTCCACTTT. Residues: CASSLDLRFRGFTLHF. The full variable domain, in which reference TRBV5-1 and TRBJ1-6 provide the parts outside the CDR3, is KAGVTQTPRYLIKTRGQQVTLSCSPISGHRSVSWYQQTPGQGLQFLFEYFSETQRNKGNFPGRFSGRQFSNSRSEMNVSTLELGDSALYLCASSLDLRFRGFTLHFGNGTRLTVT.

This chain links TRBV20-1 with TRBJ2-3; 11 positions agree with TRBD2. The CDR3 runs 14 residues. Per germline, CDR1 DFQATT and CDR2 SNEGSKA (reference sequence). Losses at the gene ends were 8 bases for V and 4 bases for J; bases not matched to a gene: 8. This CDR3 is CSPPLAGAPDTQYF. The CDR3 DNA is TGCAGTCCACCACTAGCGGGGGCCCCAGATACGCAGTATTTT.

The chain combines TRBV20-1 with TRBJ2-7, with 10 nucleotides matching TRBD2. The CDR3 has 14 residues. The V gene end was trimmed by 3 bases and the J gene end by 4 bases; junction bases not matched to a gene: 6. Germline CDR1 and CDR2: DFQATT and SNEGSKA (reference sequence). CDR3 bases: TGCAGTGCTAGCCCCGGGACTAGCGCGTACGAGCAGTACTTC. The encoded protein is CSASPGTSAYEQYF.

The genes are TRBV24-1 and TRBJ2-3; possible D gene TRBD2, 5 bases. CDR3 length: 13 residues. Trimming removed 0 bases at V and 5 bases at J, with 5 bases between. Germline V CDR1 and CDR2: KGHDR, SFDVKD. CDR3 in amino acids: CATSDLRGDTQYF. For the CDR3, the DNA is TGTGCCACCAGTGATTTGCGGGGAGATACGCAGTATTTT.

This clonotype was observed a handful of times. V is TRBV15 and J is TRBJ2-5; D could derive from TRBD1 or TRBD2 (5 bases each). Germline CDR1 LNHNV, CDR2 YYDKDF (reference sequence). This CDR3 region has 12 residues. V shed 6 bases and J shed 4 bases, with 9 bases lying between them. DNA of the CDR3: TGTGCCACCAGAGGGGACGGAGAGACCCAGTACTTC. It translates to CATRGDGETQYF.

In its sample, this clonotype was seen many times. The chain joins TRBV13 to TRBJ1-6, with no clear D. Germline-derived CDR1 and CDR2 are PRHDT and FYEKMQ (reference sequence). The CDR3 contains 16 residues. Trimming took off 3 bases at V and 5 bases at J, with 14 bases between the two ends. This CDR3 reads CASSFRRRTHNSPLHF. DNA of the CDR3: TGTGCCAGCAGCTTCCGGAGGAGAACACATAATTCACCCCTCCACTTT.